The 5 T cell receptor beta chains in this list originate from one sample, sequenced in a study of cytomegalovirus exposure and HLA in healthy donors. Primers: 60 Vbeta forward and 13 Jbeta reverse. Only in-frame clones appear in the TCRdb table, and some are missing; sequencing was by immunoSEQ multiplex PCR. The table has some 130,000 clones, roughly 78% seen once. Specimen: PBMCs. These receptor sequences come from a man younger than 45 in good health and CMV-seronegative.

The chain couples TRBV27 to TRBJ2-7, with 9 bases aligning to TRBD1. The CDR3 has 18 residues. CDR1 is MNHEY and CDR2 is SMNVEV in the germline V gene (reference sequence). Losses at the gene ends were 2 bases for V and 1 base for J; bases not matched to a gene: 12. The CDR3 coding sequence is TGTGCCAGCAGTTTAAATTCATTCGGTGGACAGGGGTCCTACGAGCAGTACTTC. It codes for CASSLNSFGGQGSYEQYF.

The V gene is TRBV2, the J gene TRBJ2-1, with 14 bases lining up with TRBD2. The trim removed 3 bases at V and 9 bases at J, leaving 10 bases unmatched. Germline CDR1 reads SNHLY; CDR2 reads FYNNEI. The CDR3 covers 17 residues. The DNA of the CDR3 is TGTGCCAGCAGTGATGATCTAGTGACTAGCGGGAGGGGTGAGCAGTTCTTC. The encoded protein is CASSDDLVTSGRGEQFF.

The rearrangement links TRBV19 to TRBJ1-5, with D perhaps TRBD1 (5 bases). CDR3 length: 15 residues. The germline CDR1 and CDR2 sequences are LNHDA and SQIVND (reference sequence). Trimming took off 3 bases at V and 0 bases at J, with 9 bases between the two ends. CDR3 sequence (DNA): TGTGCCAGTAGTATCTGGGGCGCTAGCAATCAGCCCCAGCATTTT. Translating it yields CASSIWGASNQPQHF.

V is TRBV28 and J is TRBJ1-2, with D possibly TRBD1 on 6 matching bases. V was clipped by 5 bases and J by 8 bases, with 18 bases between them. Germline-derived CDR1 and CDR2 are MDHEN and SYDVKM. CDR3 size: 14 residues. Here the CDR3 reads CASSGGRVGVGYTF. The CDR3 DNA reads as TGTGCCAGCAGTGGGGGCAGGGTAGGCGTAGGCTACACCTTC.

This chain joins TRBV30 and TRBJ1-4, with D tentatively TRBD1 (5 bases). Germline CDR1 GTSNPN, CDR2 SVGIG (reference sequence). This CDR3 has 13 amino acids. Trimming shortened V by 0 bases and J by 7 bases, and 9 bases separated the two germline ends. CDR3 bases: TGTGCCTGGAGTGTTATGGGGCCTGAAAAACTGTTTTTT. Protein sequence: CAWSVMGPEKLFF.